A single sample is the source of the 9 T cell receptor beta chains below, sequenced in a study of T cells in Graves' hyperthyroidism and ophthalmopathy. RNA transcripts served as the template for amplifying TCR beta CDR3 regions. The TCR CDR3 first-round RT-PCR relied on the HTBI primer set. TCRdb independently ran MiXCR on the multiplex PCR reads; one entry per CDR3 protein. The data hold approximately 380,000 distinct CDR3 sequences, with 19% observed a single time. What was sequenced was blood. Every receptor here comes from a young woman with Graves' hyperthyroidism.

Turning to this clonotype: A much bigger clone sits one base away, suggesting this may be a read error. The rearrangement links TRBV9 to TRBJ1-1; no clear D gene. CDR3 length equals 15 residues. Germline V gene lookup returns CDR1 SGDLS and CDR2 YYNGEE. CDR3 region: CASADGGRMNTEACF. CDR3 nucleotide sequence: TGTGCCAGCGCCGACGGTGGGCGGATGAACACTGAAGCTTGCTTT.

This clonotype was detected ten times or more. This chain's CDR3 is CASSFRADTEAFF. The CDR3 DNA is TGTGCCAGCAGTTTCAGGGCGGACACTGAAGCTTTCTTT. The chain links TRBV12-3 or TRBV12-4 to TRBJ1-1, with D possibly matching TRBD1 (5 bases). Trimming removed 3 bases at V and 3 bases at J, with 8 bases between. The CDR3 is 13 amino acids.

The chain combines TRBV6-1 with TRBJ2-5, with D perhaps matching TRBD2 (6 bases). V lost 6 bases and J 3 bases, leaving 17 bases between the germline ends. Germline V gives CDR1 MNHNS, CDR2 SASEGT. This CDR3 region has 15 residues. The CDR3 is CASSPYVRGKETQYF. The CDR3, as DNA: TGTGCCAGCAGCCCCTATGTGCGGGGCAAAGAGACCCAGTACTTC.

The chain is built from TRBV28 and TRBJ2-7, with D possibly being TRBD1 or TRBD2 (6 bases each). The germline V gene has CDR1 MDHEN and CDR2 SYDVKM. This CDR3 has 13 amino acids. Deletions cut 9 bases from V and 4 bases from J, with 16 bases between. The chain's CDR3 is CARPRGAGYEQYF. The CDR3 region has the DNA TGTGCCAGACCTAGGGGGGCAGGGTACGAGCAGTACTTC.

This clonotype came up many times. The V call is TRBV27, the J call TRBJ1-1, with a possible D match to TRBD1 (6 bases). Trimming took 7 bases from V and 1 from J, leaving 13 bases between them. Per the germline V gene, CDR1 is MNHEY and CDR2 is SMNVEV (reference sequence). The CDR3 runs to 14 residues. The CDR3 spells CASKLGGGNTEAFF. CDR3 bases: TGTGCCAGCAAATTAGGGGGAGGGAACACTGAAGCTTTCTTT.

This clonotype was seen repeatedly, ten times or more. This chain connects TRBV15 to TRBJ2-7; 8 bases align to TRBD1. Germline loops: CDR1 LNHNV, CDR2 YYDKDF (reference sequence). The junction had 9 bases not matched to a gene; V was cut back by 4 bases and J by 4 bases. This CDR3 contains 15 residues. The CDR3 nucleotides read TGTGCCACCAGCACCCCGGACAGGGAGAGGTACGAGCAGTACTTC. The encoded protein is CATSTPDRERYEQYF.

This clonotype has only a few counts. The chain couples TRBV7-9 to TRBJ2-4, with 7 bases that match TRBD1. The CDR3 contains 14 residues. V gave up 5 bases and J gave up 8 bases; unmatched junction bases: 9. CDR1 and CDR2 (germline): SEHNR, FQNEAQ (reference sequence). The CDR3 bases are TGTGCCAGCAGCCCACGGGACAGTAGTCACATTCAGTACTTC. Its protein is CASSPRDSSHIQYF. Full variable domain (outside the CDR3, taken from reference TRBV7-9 and TRBJ2-4): DTGVSQNPRHKITKRGQNVTFRCDPISEHNRLYWYRQTLGQGPEFLTYFQNEAQLEKSRLLSDRFSAERPKGSFSTLEIQRTEQGDSAMYLCASSPRDSSHIQYFGAGTRLSVL.

The chain links TRBV20-1 to TRBJ2-5; either TRBD1 or TRBD2 may supply D (5 bases each). Per the germline V gene, CDR1 is DFQATT and CDR2 is SNEGSKA (reference sequence). CDR3 length: 17 amino acids. The V end was cut by 3 bases, the J end by 0 bases, with 20 bases between. CDR3 DNA: TGCAGTGCTAGGATGAGGGACCTTTTTTTATACCAAGAGACCCAGTACTTC. It translates to CSARMRDLFLYQETQYF.

Many counts were recorded for this clonotype. Written as DNA, the CDR3 is TGTGCCGCAGGCTCCGGAGTGGCCAACGTCCTGACTTTC. Protein product: CAAGSGVANVLTF. The chain is built from TRBV11-2 and TRBJ2-6; no reliable D call. The V end lost 11 bases, the J end lost 6 bases, and 14 bases lay between the germline ends. Germline lookup yields CDR1 SGHAT and CDR2 FQNNGV. The CDR3 is 13 amino acids.